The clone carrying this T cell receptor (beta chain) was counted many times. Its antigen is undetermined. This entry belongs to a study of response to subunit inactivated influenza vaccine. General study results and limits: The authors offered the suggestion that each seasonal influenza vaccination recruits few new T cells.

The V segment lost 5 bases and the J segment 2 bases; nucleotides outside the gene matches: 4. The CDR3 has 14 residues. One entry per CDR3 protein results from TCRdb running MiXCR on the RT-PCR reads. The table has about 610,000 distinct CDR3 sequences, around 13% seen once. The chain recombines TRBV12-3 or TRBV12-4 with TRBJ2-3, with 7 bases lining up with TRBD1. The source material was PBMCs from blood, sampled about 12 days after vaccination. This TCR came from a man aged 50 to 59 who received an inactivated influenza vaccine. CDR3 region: CASSAGTATDTQYF. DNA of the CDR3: TGTGCCAGCAGTGCCGGGACAGCCACAGATACGCAGTATTTT.